The 16 T cell receptor beta chains reported below all come from one sample, sequenced in a study of blood T cell repertoires in COVID-19. Sequencing was performed with immunoSEQ multiplex PCR; in TCRdb, only in-frame clones are kept and a portion is missing. The data contain about 300,000 clones, approximately 86% of them singletons. Input material: PBMCs or T cells enriched from blood (not recorded which). The receptors stem from a young woman who had recovered from COVID-19.

This clone has just a few counts. CDR3: CASSLAGTSGLQFF. The CDR3 DNA is TGTGCCAGCAGCTTAGCAGGGACTAGCGGCCTGCAGTTCTTC. The V and J genes are TRBV11-2 and TRBJ2-1, with TRBD2 identical over 11 bases. Germline loops: CDR1 SGHAT, CDR2 FQNNGV. This CDR3 has 14 amino acids. Trimming took 1 base from V and 12 from J; bases not matched to a gene: 5.

V and J are TRBV28 and TRBJ1-1, with D hard to call. This CDR3 is built from 15 residues. Between the trimmed V and J ends, which lost 3 bases and 0 bases, there was a span of 11 bases. CDR1 and CDR2 (germline): MDHEN, SYDVKM. As DNA, the CDR3 is TGTGCCAGCAGTTTGGAGGTACGGGTGAACACTGAAGCTTTCTTT. Protein sequence: CASSLEVRVNTEAFF.

CDR3 coding DNA: TGTGCCAGCAGTTACTCGTCGTGGGGCAACAATTCACCCCTCCACTTT. This codes for CASSYSSWGNNSPLHF. The chain uses TRBV6-5 and TRBJ1-6, with TRBD1 as a possible D gene (5 bases). CDR1 MNHEY and CDR2 SVGAGI come from the germline V gene. With 0 bases removed from V and 7 bases from J, the gap between germline ends came to 13 bases. CDR3 length: 16 amino acids.

The V call is TRBV25-1, the J call TRBJ1-1, with unresolved D. CDR3 length equals 14 residues. Germline assignment: CDR1 MGHDK and CDR2 SYGVNS. V shed 1 base and J shed 1 base, with 7 bases lying between them. In DNA, the CDR3 is TGTGCCAGCAGTGAATCAGGCAGGAACACTGAAGCTTTCTTT. This codes for CASSESGRNTEAFF.

This chain connects TRBV30 to TRBJ1-1, with 7 bases fitting TRBD1. Germline V lookup: CDR1 GTSNPN, CDR2 SVGIG (reference sequence). After removal of 0 bases from V and 0 bases from J, the junction contained 1 base not matched to a gene. The CDR3 has 14 residues. The CDR3 spells CAWSVQGMNTEAFF. As DNA, the CDR3 is TGTGCCTGGAGTGTACAGGGGATGAACACTGAAGCTTTCTTT. Combining the CDR3 with reference TRBV30 and TRBJ1-1 gives the whole variable domain SQTIHQWPATLVQPVGSPLSLECTVEGTSNPNLYWYRQAAGRGLQLLFYSVGIGQISSEVPQNLSASRPQDRQFILSSKKLLLSDSGFYLCAWSVQGMNTEAFFGQGTRLTVV.

The chain combines TRBV19 with TRBJ2-1; D possibly corresponds to TRBD2 (6 bases). Germline V gene data show CDR1 as LNHDA and CDR2 as SQIVND (reference sequence). Trimming stripped 3 bases from V and 2 bases from J, with 8 bases between. The CDR3 contains 14 residues. The CDR3 nucleotides read TGTGCCAGTAGTATGGGGGGAACCTACAATGAGCAGTTCTTC. It is translated as CASSMGGTYNEQFF. The complete variable domain, with remaining parts taken from reference TRBV19 and TRBJ2-1, reads DGGITQSPKYLFRKEGQNVTLSCEQNLNHDAMYWYRQDPGQGLRLIYYSQIVNDFQKGDIAEGYSVSREKKESFPLTVTSAQKNPTAFYLCASSMGGTYNEQFFGPGTRLTVL.

The gene calls are TRBV10-3 and TRBJ2-7, with TRBD2 matching 12 bases. CDR3 length equals 16 residues. Germline-derived CDR1 and CDR2 are ENHRY and SYGVKD. V shed 4 bases and J 2 bases; nucleotides not matched to a gene: 6. This chain's CDR3 is CAISAILAGGPYEQYF. CDR3 DNA: TGTGCCATCAGTGCGATCCTAGCGGGAGGGCCCTACGAGCAGTACTTC.

CDR3 sequence: CASSLVGGGSPYQETQYF. The CDR3 coding sequence is TGTGCCAGCAGCTTAGTTGGGGGGGGCAGCCCTTACCAAGAGACCCAGTACTTC. The chain has TRBV7-9 and TRBJ2-5; perhaps TRBD2 as D (7 bases). The CDR3 loop spans 18 amino acids. The ends were cut back, 1 base at V and 0 bases at J, with 18 bases in the middle. Germline CDR1 and CDR2: SEHNR and FQNEAQ (reference sequence).

The CDR3 is CAWSPNRGGYNSPLHF. The CDR3 DNA sequence: TGTGCCTGGAGTCCGAACAGGGGCGGGTATAATTCACCCCTCCACTTT. The V and J genes are TRBV30 and TRBJ1-6; 7 nucleotides line up with TRBD1. Trimming cost V 2 bases and J 4 bases; bases outside gene matches: 8. CDR3 size: 16 residues. The germline V gene has CDR1 GTSNPN and CDR2 SVGIG (reference sequence).

The V call is TRBV19, the J call TRBJ2-6; TRBD1 is a possible D gene (6 bases). Germline lookup yields CDR1 LNHDA and CDR2 SQIVND (reference sequence). There are 18 residues in the CDR3. The V end lost 3 bases, the J end lost 1 base, and 16 bases lay between the germline ends. Here the CDR3 DNA reads TGTGCCAGTAGTATCGGCTCCGCAGGGGAATCTGGGGCCAACGTCCTGACTTTC. Amino acids: CASSIGSAGESGANVLTF.

This clone was seen a few times. The V and J genes are TRBV6-2 or TRBV6-3 and TRBJ2-7; D is perhaps TRBD2 (6 bases). Trimming stripped 0 bases from V and 6 bases from J, with 12 bases between. The germline gives CDR1 MNHEY, CDR2 SVGEGT. This CDR3 spans 14 amino acids. The CDR3 protein is CASSYSGDWSEQYF. For the CDR3, the DNA is TGTGCCAGCAGTTACTCAGGGGACTGGAGCGAGCAGTACTTC.

The V call is TRBV5-1, the J call TRBJ2-3; 7 bases are a match to TRBD2. The V gene's germline CDR1 is SGHRS and CDR2 YFSETQ. V trimming: 1 base; J trimming: 2 bases; junction bases outside the gene matches: 4. The CDR3 is made up of 15 amino acids. The CDR3 here is CASSLPSGNTDTQYF. For the CDR3, the DNA is TGCGCCAGCAGCTTGCCTAGCGGAAACACAGATACGCAGTATTTT.

The V gene is TRBV10-2, the J gene TRBJ1-1; a weak D match, TRBD1 (5 bases). Per germline, CDR1 WSHSY and CDR2 SAAADI. The CDR3 has 16 amino acids. The V gene lost 2 bases and the J gene lost 0 bases, with 13 bases spanning the gap. The DNA for the CDR3 is TGCGCCAGCAGTGAGCGGGGGAGGCAATTGAACACTGAAGCTTTCTTT. It translates to CASSERGRQLNTEAFF.

The gene calls are TRBV18 and TRBJ2-6, with TRBD1 identical over 10 bases. CDR3 length: 18 amino acids. The V gene's germline CDR1 is KGHSH and CDR2 LQKENI. After removal of 5 bases from V and 7 bases from J, the junction contained 14 bases not matched to a gene. CDR3 sequence reads: CASSGFDRGPLIANVLTF. Written as DNA, the CDR3 is TGTGCCAGCTCAGGATTTGACAGGGGGCCTCTGATAGCCAACGTCCTGACTTTC.

This clone has a handful of counts. The chain recombines TRBV28 with TRBJ2-7, with 9 bases aligning to TRBD1. V lost 9 bases to trimming and J lost 1 base; unmatched junction nucleotides: 4. Germline-derived CDR1 and CDR2 are MDHEN and SYDVKM. The CDR3 is 13 residues long. CDR3 sequence (DNA): TGTGCCAGTCGAGGGACAGGGTCCTACGAGCAGTACTTC. Translating it yields CASRGTGSYEQYF.

With respect to this clone: An end of the junction differs from the germline gene, which may be a read error. This chain uses TRBV3-1 (or the pseudogene TRBV3-2) with TRBJ1-3; D perhaps matches TRBD1 (5 bases). This CDR3 region has 15 residues. Germline-derived CDR1 and CDR2 are LGHDT and YNNKEL (reference sequence). DNA of the CDR3: TGTGCCAGCAGCCTCGGGGGATACTCTGAAAACACCATATATTTT. Protein: CASSLGGYSENTIYF.